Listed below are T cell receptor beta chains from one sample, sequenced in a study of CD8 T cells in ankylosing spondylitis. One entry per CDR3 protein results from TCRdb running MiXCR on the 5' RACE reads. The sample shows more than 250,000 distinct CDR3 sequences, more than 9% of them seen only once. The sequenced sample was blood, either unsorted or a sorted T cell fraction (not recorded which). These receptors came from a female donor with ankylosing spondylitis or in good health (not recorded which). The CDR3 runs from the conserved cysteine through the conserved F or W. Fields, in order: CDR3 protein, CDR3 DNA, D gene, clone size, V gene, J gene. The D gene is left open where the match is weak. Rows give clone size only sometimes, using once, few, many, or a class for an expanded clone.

CDR3: CSATITGSVAQPQHF
DNA: TGCAGTGCTACGATAACAGGGTCGGTTGCACAGCCCCAGCATTTT
D: .
size: many
V: TRBV20-1
J: TRBJ1-5

CDR3: CASSLEGGGTDTQYF
DNA: TGCGCCAGCAGCTTGGAGGGCGGGGGCACAGATACGCAGTATTTT
D: .
size: many
V: TRBV5-1
J: TRBJ2-3

CDR3: CASSQDWGAGEKLFF
DNA: TGCGCCAGCAGCCAAGATTGGGGCGCCGGTGAAAAACTGTTTTTT
D: .
size: .
V: TRBV4-3
J: TRBJ1-4

CDR3: CASSYRQGVYGYTF
DNA: TGTGCCAGCAGTTATAGACAGGGGGTCTATGGCTACACCTTC
D: TRBD1
size: many
V: TRBV6-5
J: TRBJ1-2

CDR3: CSARVSGGYNEQFF
DNA: TGCAGTGCTAGAGTTAGCGGGGGATACAATGAGCAGTTCTTC
D: TRBD2
size: .
V: TRBV20-1
J: TRBJ2-1

CDR3: CASSDRPDTQYF
DNA: TGTGCCAGCAGCGACAGGCCAGATACGCAGTATTTT
D: .
size: few
V: TRBV12-3/TRBV12-4
J: TRBJ2-3

CDR3: CASSFATGGNEQYF
DNA: TGTGCCAGCAGTTTTGCTACAGGGGGCAACGAGCAGTACTTC
D: TRBD1
size: many
V: TRBV27
J: TRBJ2-7

CDR3: CASRPSLPSYEQYF
DNA: TGTGCCAGCAGACCGTCTTTGCCTTCCTACGAGCAGTACTTC
D: .
size: few
V: TRBV7-6
J: TRBJ2-7

CDR3: CASSLMGLAGGEQYF
DNA: TGCGCCAGCAGCTTGATGGGACTAGCGGGAGGCGAGCAGTACTTC
D: TRBD2
size: .
V: TRBV5-1
J: TRBJ2-7

CDR3: CASSPGPSGNSYNEQFF
DNA: TGCGCCAGCAGCCCCGGGCCTAGCGGAAACTCCTACAATGAGCAGTTCTTC
D: TRBD2
size: few
V: TRBV5-1
J: TRBJ2-1